Below are 30 T cell receptor beta chains sequenced from a single sample in a study of blood T cell repertoires in COVID-19. Sequencing was performed with immunoSEQ multiplex PCR; in TCRdb, only in-frame clones are kept and a portion is missing. The sample shows roughly 50,000 clones, approximately 80% of them seen only once. The specimen sequenced was peripheral blood. Receptors originate from a human donor with active or convalescent COVID-19. The donor label of this sample is uncertain.

CDR3 nucleotides: TGTGCCAGCAGTTACTTCCCTCGAGGGTCTAATGAAAAACTGTTTTTT. Encoded protein: CASSYFPRGSNEKLFF. V gene TRBV6-5 combines with J gene TRBJ1-4; D call uncertain. The V end lost 1 base, the J end lost 3 bases, and 12 bases lay between the germline ends. The CDR3 consists of 16 residues. Germline CDR1 and CDR2: MNHEY and SVGAGI.

This chain joins TRBV7-9 and TRBJ2-3, with D perhaps matching TRBD2 (6 bases). Per germline, CDR1 SEHNR and CDR2 FQNEAQ (reference sequence). The CDR3 consists of 16 residues. The V gene lost 2 bases and the J gene lost 3 bases, with 15 bases spanning the gap. In DNA form, the CDR3 reads TGTGCCAGCAGCTTATCTGGCGGAGGGTGGACAGATACGCAGTATTTT. Protein product: CASSLSGGGWTDTQYF.

The chain carries TRBV7-3 and TRBJ2-1, with 14 nucleotides matching TRBD2. Trimming took 4 bases from V and 9 from J; bases not matched to a gene: 5. CDR3 length: 15 amino acids. Germline loops: CDR1 SGHTA, CDR2 FQGTGA. CDR3 region: CASSSSGLAGVEQFF. The CDR3 nucleotides read TGTGCCAGCAGCTCCTCGGGACTAGCGGGAGTTGAGCAGTTCTTC.

V usage is TRBV24-1 and J usage is TRBJ2-5; possibly TRBD1 for D (6 bases). With 3 bases removed from V and 2 bases from J, the gap between germline ends came to 15 bases. CDR3 size: 16 residues. Germline loops: CDR1 KGHDR, CDR2 SFDVKD. The DNA of the CDR3 is TGTGCCACCAGTGATAGTTACAGGGTACCGCAAGAGACCCAGTACTTC. Encoded protein: CATSDSYRVPQETQYF.

Only one count was recorded for this clone. This rearrangement joins TRBV27 to TRBJ2-7; D perhaps matches TRBD1 (5 bases). CDR3 length equals 14 residues. Germline CDR1 reads MNHEY; CDR2 reads SMNVEV (reference sequence). The V and J ends lost 6 bases and 3 bases respectively, with 15 bases between them. CDR3 in DNA: TGTGCCAGCAGACTTCGCCTTGGACACTACGAGCAGTACTTC. It specifies CASRLRLGHYEQYF.

This clone was seen a handful of times. The chain is built from TRBV7-3 and TRBJ2-3, with 7 bases fitting TRBD2. From germline, CDR1 is SGHTA and CDR2 FQGTGA. CDR3 length: 17 residues. The ends lost 5 bases at V and 1 base at J; junction bases unmatched: 12. The CDR3 sequence: CASSQSPPGGGTDTQYF. CDR3 sequence (DNA): TGTGCCAGCAGCCAATCCCCTCCGGGGGGAGGCACAGATACGCAGTATTTT.

The CDR3 DNA reads TGTGCCAGTAGTATAGACCCCGGACAGGGAAACACTGAAGCTTTCTTT. The encoded protein is CASSIDPGQGNTEAFF. This chain links TRBV19 with TRBJ1-1; the match to TRBD1 covers 8 bases. The CDR3 has 16 residues. From germline, CDR1 is LNHDA and CDR2 SQIVND (reference sequence). V shed 0 bases and J 2 bases; nucleotides not matched to a gene: 5.

The rearrangement links TRBV5-8 to TRBJ2-7; the D is unclear. The V gene's germline CDR1 is SGHTS and CDR2 YDEGEE. This CDR3 is built from 14 residues. The V gene lost 3 bases and the J gene lost 0 bases, with 10 bases spanning the gap. The CDR3 bases are TGTGCCAGCAGCTCGCAGGTACCCTCCTACGAGCAGTACTTC. The encoded protein is CASSSQVPSYEQYF.

Concerning this clone itself: Distinct nucleotide sequences in the sample also encode this CDR3. This rearrangement joins TRBV30 to TRBJ2-1; D gene unclear. The CDR3 is made up of 12 amino acids. Germline V gives CDR1 GTSNPN, CDR2 SVGIG (reference sequence). V lost 0 bases to trimming and J lost 8 bases, with 8 bases between them. The CDR3, as DNA: TGTGCCTGGAGTGTGCGGCTAGATGAGCAGTTCTTC. It encodes CAWSVRLDEQFF.

The chain combines TRBV28 with TRBJ2-7; 9 bases map to TRBD2. The germline gives CDR1 MDHEN, CDR2 SYDVKM. V dropped 7 bases and J dropped 1; count of bases not matched to a gene: 8. CDR3 length: 15 amino acids. CDR3 sequence (DNA): TGTGCCAGCAATACCCCTAGCGGGGCTTCCTACGAGCAGTACTTC. This codes for CASNTPSGASYEQYF.

This clone was counted a few times. This chain connects TRBV3-1 (or the pseudogene TRBV3-2) to TRBJ1-3; D is possibly TRBD1 (6 bases). This CDR3 has 13 residues. Per the germline V gene, CDR1 is LGHDT and CDR2 is YNNKEL (reference sequence). Trimming stripped 6 bases from V and 3 bases from J, with 9 bases between. CDR3 in DNA: TGTGCCAGCAGTCCCAGGGGTGGAAACACCATATATTTT. Amino acids: CASSPRGGNTIYF.

This clone was seen only once. The chain joins TRBV13 to TRBJ2-2; D unresolved. The ends were cut back, 1 base at V and 6 bases at J, with 6 bases in the middle. The CDR3 is 13 amino acids. CDR1 is PRHDT and CDR2 is FYEKMQ in the germline V gene (reference sequence). The CDR3 protein is CASSLVGSGELFF. In DNA, the CDR3 is TGTGCCAGCAGCTTAGTGGGCTCCGGGGAGCTGTTTTTT.

This clone was picked up a small number of times. The chain employs TRBV9 and TRBJ2-5; D is uncertain. Germline lookup yields CDR1 SGDLS and CDR2 YYNGEE. Trimming shortened V by 0 bases and J by 2 bases, and 8 bases separated the two germline ends. The CDR3 spans 14 residues. CDR3 sequence: CASSVAYGQETQYF. For the CDR3, the DNA is TGTGCCAGCAGCGTAGCATACGGGCAAGAGACCCAGTACTTC.

Notes on this clone: Other DNA sequences in the same sample also yield this CDR3. The chain links TRBV11-3 to TRBJ2-1, with 8 bases fitting TRBD1. The CDR3 is 15 residues long. The germline CDR1 and CDR2 sequences are SGHNT and YENEEA. J was trimmed by 6 bases and V by 5 bases; bases with no gene match: 9. The CDR3 DNA is TGTGCCAGCAGCCTTAGAGGACAGGGTGGCAATGAGCAGTTCTTC. Translation: CASSLRGQGGNEQFF.

For the CDR3, the DNA is TGTGCCAGCAGTTCGTCCTACGAGCAGTACTTC. This gives the protein CASSSSYEQYF. V usage is TRBV27 and J usage is TRBJ2-7; D unclear. The CDR3 runs 11 residues. V lost 4 bases, J lost 1 base, and 2 bases lay in between. The germline gives CDR1 MNHEY, CDR2 SMNVEV (reference sequence).

This clone was counted a single time. The genes are TRBV4-1 and TRBJ2-1; maybe TRBD1 (5 bases). This CDR3 is 16 amino acids long. Trimming shortened V by 3 bases and J by 6 bases, and 18 bases separated the two germline ends. Germline CDR1 is MGHRA and CDR2 is YSYEKL. The chain's CDR3 is CASSHLGASISNEQFF. The CDR3 DNA follows: TGCGCCAGCAGCCACTTAGGGGCCTCCATCTCCAATGAGCAGTTCTTC.

The gene calls are TRBV20-1 and TRBJ2-7; D is uncertain. CDR1 is DFQATT, CDR2 SNEGSKA, per germline (reference sequence). CDR3 length equals 11 residues. Trimming removed 6 bases from V and 2 bases from J, with 8 bases in between. The CDR3 sequence: CSASLTYEQYF. The CDR3 DNA reads TGCAGTGCCTCCCTAACCTACGAGCAGTACTTC.

The chain recombines TRBV29-1 with TRBJ2-5, with 12 bases lining up with TRBD2. Germline V CDR1 and CDR2: SQVTM, ANQGSEA. The junction had 5 bases not matched to a gene; V was cut back by 4 bases and J by 5 bases. The CDR3 is 14 amino acids. CDR3 nucleotide sequence: TGCAGCGTTGCGACTAGCGGGAGCGTTGAGACCCAGTACTTC. Amino acid sequence: CSVATSGSVETQYF. Based on the CDR3 plus reference TRBV29-1 and TRBJ2-5, the full variable domain is SAVISQKPSRDICQRGTSLTIQCQVDSQVTMMFWYRQQPGQSLTLIATANQGSEATYESGFVIDKFPISRPNLTFSTLTVSNMSPEDSSIYLCSVATSGSVETQYFGPGTRLLVL.

The genes are TRBV19 and TRBJ1-5; D is perhaps TRBD1 (5 bases). V lost 5 bases, J lost 0 bases, and 14 bases lay in between. This CDR3 is 16 amino acids long. Germline lookup yields CDR1 LNHDA and CDR2 SQIVND (reference sequence). The DNA for the CDR3 is TGTGCCAGTAGTGCCCTTGACAGCTATAGCAATCAGCCCCAGCATTTT. Amino acids: CASSALDSYSNQPQHF.

This clone was detected only a few times. This chain's CDR3 is CASSPSSEQYF. In DNA, the CDR3 is TGTGCCAGCAGTCCTAGCTCCGAGCAGTACTTC. The chain recombines TRBV12-3 or TRBV12-4 with TRBJ2-7; D is possibly TRBD2 (5 bases). CDR3 length: 11 amino acids. The germline V and J ends were trimmed by 5 bases and 6 bases, with 8 bases remaining between them.

The chain links TRBV12-3 or TRBV12-4 to TRBJ1-2; 8 bases match TRBD1. Losses at the gene ends were 7 bases for V and 8 bases for J; bases not matched to a gene: 6. The CDR3 length is 12 residues. The CDR3 spells CASISGGAGYTF. In DNA, the CDR3 is TGTGCCAGCATCTCAGGGGGCGCCGGCTACACCTTC.

The chain has TRBV9 and TRBJ1-6; TRBD1 matches 9 bases. V gave up 5 bases and J gave up 7 bases; unmatched junction bases: 10. This CDR3 spans 16 amino acids. The germline V gene encodes CDR1 SGDLS and CDR2 YYNGEE. The CDR3 reads CASSPLQGANNSPLHF. The CDR3 DNA reads TGTGCCAGCAGTCCGCTACAGGGGGCGAACAATTCACCCCTCCACTTT.

The rearrangement links TRBV30 to TRBJ1-4; possibly TRBD1 for D (6 bases). Germline V gene lookup returns CDR1 GTSNPN and CDR2 SVGIG (reference sequence). CDR3 length: 14 amino acids. Trimming removed 2 bases at V and 5 bases at J, with 12 bases between. The CDR3 region is CAWSLGGGNEKLFF. The CDR3 DNA reads TGTGCCTGGAGTCTCGGCGGGGGCAATGAAAAACTGTTTTTT.

The chain combines TRBV11-2 with TRBJ2-3, with D unclear. V lost 5 bases to trimming and J lost 6 bases, with 9 bases between them. Germline V gene lookup returns CDR1 SGHAT and CDR2 FQNNGV. The CDR3 sequence is 12 residues long. For the CDR3, the DNA is TGTGCCAGCAGCCCGAGGTCGGATACGCAGTATTTT. It encodes CASSPRSDTQYF.

The chain combines TRBV9 with TRBJ2-7, with a tentative D call TRBD1 (7 bases). The CDR3 is 17 amino acids. CDR1 and CDR2 (germline): SGDLS, YYNGEE. V shed 4 bases and J shed 4 bases, with 24 bases lying between them. CDR3 sequence reads: CASSLRQGGAGLYEQYF. The DNA for the CDR3 is TGTGCCAGCAGCCTACGTCAAGGGGGCGCGGGGCTTTACGAGCAGTACTTC.

This clone was seen more than once but under ten times. The chain employs TRBV7-3 and TRBJ2-2; 8 bases are shared with TRBD2. After removal of 0 bases from V and 2 bases from J, the junction contained 5 bases not matched to a gene. The germline CDR1 and CDR2 sequences are SGHTA and FQGTGA. The CDR3 totals 17 residues. This CDR3 reads CASSLTPGGGNTGELFF. The CDR3 DNA is TGTGCCAGCAGCTTAACCCCCGGGGGGGGAAACACCGGGGAGCTGTTTTTT. Together with reference TRBV7-3 and TRBJ2-2, the CDR3 gives the full variable domain: GAGVSQTPSNKVTEKGKYVELRCDPISGHTALYWYRQSLGQGPEFLIYFQGTGAADDSGLPNDRFFAVRPEGSVSTLKIQRTERGDSAVYLCASSLTPGGGNTGELFFGEGSRLTVL.

This chain links TRBV18 with TRBJ1-1; no clear D. The CDR3 sequence is 13 residues long. CDR1 is KGHSH and CDR2 is LQKENI in the germline V gene. V lost 2 bases, J lost 0 bases, and 4 bases lay in between. In DNA, the CDR3 is TGTGCCAGCTCACCAAGCGTGAACACTGAAGCTTTCTTT. Its protein product is CASSPSVNTEAFF.

The chain has TRBV3-1 (or the pseudogene TRBV3-2) and TRBJ1-1; D unresolved. The CDR3 is made up of 14 amino acids. Germline lookup yields CDR1 LGHDT and CDR2 YNNKEL (reference sequence). V lost 1 base and J 1 base, leaving 7 bases between the germline ends. CDR3 region: CASSQGGGNTEAFF. In DNA form, the CDR3 reads TGTGCCAGCAGCCAAGGTGGAGGGAACACTGAAGCTTTCTTT.

CDR3 protein: CASSSDPPGGTDTQYF. The CDR3 DNA reads TGTGCCAGCAGCTCCGACCCTCCAGGGGGCACAGATACGCAGTATTTT. The chain recombines TRBV7-3 with TRBJ2-3; a possible D gene is TRBD1 (6 bases). Germline V gene lookup returns CDR1 SGHTA and CDR2 FQGTGA. The ends were cut back, 4 bases at V and 1 base at J, with 15 bases in the middle. This CDR3 has 16 residues.

V usage is TRBV30 and J usage is TRBJ2-7; no reliable D call. The CDR3 extends over 13 amino acids. CDR1 is GTSNPN and CDR2 is SVGIG in the germline V gene (reference sequence). Trimming left V 0 bases short and J 3 bases short, with 9 bases between. The CDR3 loop reads CAWSVGSYYEQYF. The CDR3 DNA sequence: TGTGCCTGGAGTGTGGGCTCCTACTACGAGCAGTACTTC.